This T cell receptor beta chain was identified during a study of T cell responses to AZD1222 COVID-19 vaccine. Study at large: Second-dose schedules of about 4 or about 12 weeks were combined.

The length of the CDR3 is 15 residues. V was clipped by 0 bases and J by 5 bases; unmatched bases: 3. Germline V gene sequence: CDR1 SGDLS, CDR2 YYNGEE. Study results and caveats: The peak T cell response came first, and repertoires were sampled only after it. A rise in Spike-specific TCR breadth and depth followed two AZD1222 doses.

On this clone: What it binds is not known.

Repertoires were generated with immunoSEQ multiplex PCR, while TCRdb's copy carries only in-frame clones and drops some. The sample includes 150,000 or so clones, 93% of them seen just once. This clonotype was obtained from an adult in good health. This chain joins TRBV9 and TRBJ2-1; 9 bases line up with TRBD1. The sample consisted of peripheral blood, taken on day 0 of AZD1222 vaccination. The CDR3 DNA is TGTGCCAGCAGCGTAGGACAGGGGGAGGACAATGAGCAGTTCTTC. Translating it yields CASSVGQGEDNEQFF.